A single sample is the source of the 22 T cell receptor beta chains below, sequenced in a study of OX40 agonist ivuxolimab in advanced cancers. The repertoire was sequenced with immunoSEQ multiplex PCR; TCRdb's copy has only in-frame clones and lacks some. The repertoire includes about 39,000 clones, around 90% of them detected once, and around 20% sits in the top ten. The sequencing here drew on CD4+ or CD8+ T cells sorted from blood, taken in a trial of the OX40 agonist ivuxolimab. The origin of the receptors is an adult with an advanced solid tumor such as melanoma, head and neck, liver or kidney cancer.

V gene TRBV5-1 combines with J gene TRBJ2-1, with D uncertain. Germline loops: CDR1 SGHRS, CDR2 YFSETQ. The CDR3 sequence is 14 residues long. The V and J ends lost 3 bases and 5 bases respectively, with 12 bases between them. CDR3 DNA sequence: TGCGCCAGCAGCTCAACCGGGCAAAACAATGAGCAGTTCTTC. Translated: CASSSTGQNNEQFF.

CDR3 sequence: CASSEGPGTGYEQYF. In DNA form, the CDR3 reads TGTGCCAGCAGTGAGGGGCCAGGAACGGGATACGAGCAGTACTTC. The chain recombines TRBV6-1 with TRBJ2-7; either TRBD1 or TRBD2 may fit D (5 bases each). The germline V gene has CDR1 MNHNS and CDR2 SASEGT. The V end lost 3 bases, the J end lost 4 bases, and 16 bases lay between the germline ends. This CDR3 spans 15 amino acids.

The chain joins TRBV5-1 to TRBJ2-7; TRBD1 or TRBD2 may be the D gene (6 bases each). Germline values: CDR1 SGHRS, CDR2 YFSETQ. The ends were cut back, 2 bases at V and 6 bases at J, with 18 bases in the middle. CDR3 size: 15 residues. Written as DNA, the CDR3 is TGCGCCAGCAGCTTTAGTGGGGGGCTCGCGGTCGAGCAGTACTTC. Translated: CASSFSGGLAVEQYF.

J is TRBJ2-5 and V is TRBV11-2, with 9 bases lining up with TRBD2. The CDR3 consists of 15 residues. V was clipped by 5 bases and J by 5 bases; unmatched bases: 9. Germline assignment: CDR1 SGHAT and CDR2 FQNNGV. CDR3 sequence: CASSQPLAGYETQYF. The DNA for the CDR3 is TGTGCCAGCAGCCAACCACTAGCGGGTTATGAGACCCAGTACTTC.

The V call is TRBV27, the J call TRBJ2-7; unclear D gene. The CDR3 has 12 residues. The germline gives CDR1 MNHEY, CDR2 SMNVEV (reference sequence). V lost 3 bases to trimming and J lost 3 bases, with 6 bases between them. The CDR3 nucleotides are TGTGCCAGCAGTTTCACCGGCTACGAGCAGTACTTC. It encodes CASSFTGYEQYF.

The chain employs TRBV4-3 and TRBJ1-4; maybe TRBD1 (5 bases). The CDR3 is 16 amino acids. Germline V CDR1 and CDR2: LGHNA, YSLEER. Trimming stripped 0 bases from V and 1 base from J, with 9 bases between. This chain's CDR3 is CASSQDPGGTNEKLFF. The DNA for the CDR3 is TGCGCCAGCAGCCAAGATCCCGGGGGAACTAATGAAAAACTGTTTTTT.

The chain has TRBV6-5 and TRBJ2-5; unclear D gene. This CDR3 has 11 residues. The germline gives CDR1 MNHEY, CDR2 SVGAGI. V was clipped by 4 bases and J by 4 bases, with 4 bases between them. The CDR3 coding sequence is TGTGCCAGCAGTTTTGGAGAGACCCAGTACTTC. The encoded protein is CASSFGETQYF.

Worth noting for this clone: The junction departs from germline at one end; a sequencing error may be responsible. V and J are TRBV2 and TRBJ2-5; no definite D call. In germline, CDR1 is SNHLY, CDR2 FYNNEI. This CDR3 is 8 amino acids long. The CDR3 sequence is CASSGVDF. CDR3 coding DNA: TGTGCCAGCAGTGGGGTGGACTTC.

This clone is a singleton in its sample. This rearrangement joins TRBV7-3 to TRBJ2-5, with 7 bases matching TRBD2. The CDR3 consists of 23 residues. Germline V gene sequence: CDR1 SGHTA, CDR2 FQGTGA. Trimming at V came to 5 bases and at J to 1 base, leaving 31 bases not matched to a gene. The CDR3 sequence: CASSLNQAAGTGRRERFQETQYF. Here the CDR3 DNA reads TGTGCCAGCAGCCTAAACCAAGCCGCAGGCACAGGTCGGCGGGAGAGATTCCAAGAGACCCAGTACTTC.

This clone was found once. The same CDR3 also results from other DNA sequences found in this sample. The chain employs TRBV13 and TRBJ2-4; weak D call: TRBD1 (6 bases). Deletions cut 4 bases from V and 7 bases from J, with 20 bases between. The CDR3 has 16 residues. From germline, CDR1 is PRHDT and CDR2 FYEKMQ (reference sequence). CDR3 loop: CASSSPDRSGKNIQYF. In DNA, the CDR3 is TGTGCCAGCAGCTCCCCCGACAGGAGCGGCAAGAACATTCAGTACTTC. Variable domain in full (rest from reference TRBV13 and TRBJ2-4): AAGVIQSPRHLIKEKRETATLKCYPIPRHDTVYWYQQGPGQDPQFLISFYEKMQSDKGSIPDRFSAQQFSDYHSELNMSSLELGDSALYFCASSSPDRSGKNIQYFGAGTRLSVL.

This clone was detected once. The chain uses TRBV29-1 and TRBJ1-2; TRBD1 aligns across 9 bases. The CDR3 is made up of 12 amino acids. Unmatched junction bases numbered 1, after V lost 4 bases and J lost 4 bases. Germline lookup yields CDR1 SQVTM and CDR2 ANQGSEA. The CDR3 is CSVGQGGYGYTF. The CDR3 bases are TGCAGCGTTGGACAGGGGGGCTATGGCTACACCTTC.

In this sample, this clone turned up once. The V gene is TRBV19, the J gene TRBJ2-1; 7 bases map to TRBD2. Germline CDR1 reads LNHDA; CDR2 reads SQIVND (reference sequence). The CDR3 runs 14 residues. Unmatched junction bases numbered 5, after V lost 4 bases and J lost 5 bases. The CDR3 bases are TGTGCCAGTAGTACGGGGACTACCCACAATGAGCAGTTCTTC. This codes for CASSTGTTHNEQFF.

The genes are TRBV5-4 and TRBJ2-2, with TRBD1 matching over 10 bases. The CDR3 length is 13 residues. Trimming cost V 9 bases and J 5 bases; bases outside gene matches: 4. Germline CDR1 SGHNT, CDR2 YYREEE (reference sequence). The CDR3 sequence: CATRQGATGELFF. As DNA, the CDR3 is TGTGCCACCCGACAGGGGGCGACCGGGGAGCTGTTTTTT. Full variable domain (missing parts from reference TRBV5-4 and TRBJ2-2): ETGVTQSPTHLIKTRGQQVTLRCSSQSGHNTVSWYQQALGQGPQFIFQYYREEENGRGNFPPRFSGLQFPNYSSELNVNALELDDSALYLCATRQGATGELFFGEGSRLTVL.

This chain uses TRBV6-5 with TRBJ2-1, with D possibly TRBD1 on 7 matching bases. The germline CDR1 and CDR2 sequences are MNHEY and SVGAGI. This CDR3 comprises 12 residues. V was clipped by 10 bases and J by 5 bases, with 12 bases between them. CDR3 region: CATRGANNEQFF. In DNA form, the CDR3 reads TGTGCCACCAGGGGGGCCAACAATGAGCAGTTCTTC.

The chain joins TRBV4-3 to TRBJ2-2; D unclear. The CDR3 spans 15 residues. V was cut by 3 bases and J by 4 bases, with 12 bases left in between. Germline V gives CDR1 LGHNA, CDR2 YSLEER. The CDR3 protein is CASSHDSFGTGELFF. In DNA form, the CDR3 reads TGCGCCAGCAGCCATGACTCCTTCGGCACCGGGGAGCTGTTTTTT.

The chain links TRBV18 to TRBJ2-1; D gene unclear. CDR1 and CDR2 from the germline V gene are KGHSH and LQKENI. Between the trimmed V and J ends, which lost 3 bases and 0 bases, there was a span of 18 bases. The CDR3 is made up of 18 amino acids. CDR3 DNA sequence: TGTGCCAGCTCACCTCTACCCCCGTTGGAGAGCTCCTACAATGAGCAGTTCTTC. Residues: CASSPLPPLESSYNEQFF. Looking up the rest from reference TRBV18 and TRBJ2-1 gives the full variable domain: NAGVMQNPRHLVRRRGQEARLRCSPMKGHSHVYWYRQLPEEGLKFMVYLQKENIIDESGMPKERFSAEFPKEGPSILRIQQVVRGDSAAYFCASSPLPPLESSYNEQFFGPGTRLTVL.

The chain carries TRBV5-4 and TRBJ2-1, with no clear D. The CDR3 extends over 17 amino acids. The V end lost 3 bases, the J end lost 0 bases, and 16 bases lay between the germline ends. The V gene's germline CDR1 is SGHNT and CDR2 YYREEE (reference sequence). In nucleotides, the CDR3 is TGTGCCAGCAGCTACTATTTTGGCCTTCGCTCCTACAATGAGCAGTTCTTC. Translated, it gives CASSYYFGLRSYNEQFF.

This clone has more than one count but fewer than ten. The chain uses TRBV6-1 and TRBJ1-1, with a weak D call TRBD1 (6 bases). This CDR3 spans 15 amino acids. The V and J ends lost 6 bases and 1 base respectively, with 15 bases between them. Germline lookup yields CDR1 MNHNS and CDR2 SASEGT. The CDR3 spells CASRGGHHKNTEAFF. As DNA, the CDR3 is TGTGCCAGCAGGGGGGGACACCACAAGAACACTGAAGCTTTCTTT.

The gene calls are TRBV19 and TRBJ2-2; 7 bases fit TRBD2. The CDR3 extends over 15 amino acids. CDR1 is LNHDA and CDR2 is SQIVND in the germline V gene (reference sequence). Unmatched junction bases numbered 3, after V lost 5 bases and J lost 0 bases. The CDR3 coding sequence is TGTGCCAGTAGTTATAGCGGGTCGAACACCGGGGAGCTGTTTTTT. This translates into CASSYSGSNTGELFF.

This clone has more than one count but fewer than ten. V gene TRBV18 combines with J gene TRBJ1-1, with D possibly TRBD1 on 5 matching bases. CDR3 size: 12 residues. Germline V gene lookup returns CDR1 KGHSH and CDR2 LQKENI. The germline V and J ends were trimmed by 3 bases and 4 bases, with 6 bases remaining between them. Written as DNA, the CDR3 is TGTGCCAGCTCACCCCAGGGCACTGAAGCTTTCTTT. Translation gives CASSPQGTEAFF.

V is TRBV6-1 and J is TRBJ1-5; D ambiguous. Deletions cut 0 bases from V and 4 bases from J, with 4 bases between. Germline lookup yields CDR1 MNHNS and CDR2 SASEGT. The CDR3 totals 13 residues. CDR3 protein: CASSEALNQPQHF. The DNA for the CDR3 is TGTGCCAGCAGTGAAGCATTGAATCAGCCCCAGCATTTT.

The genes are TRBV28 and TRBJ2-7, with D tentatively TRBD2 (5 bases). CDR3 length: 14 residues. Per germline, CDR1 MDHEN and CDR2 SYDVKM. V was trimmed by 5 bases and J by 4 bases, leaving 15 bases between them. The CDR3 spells CASSLDPGEYEQYF. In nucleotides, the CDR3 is TGTGCCAGCAGTCTCGACCCCGGGGAATACGAGCAGTACTTC.